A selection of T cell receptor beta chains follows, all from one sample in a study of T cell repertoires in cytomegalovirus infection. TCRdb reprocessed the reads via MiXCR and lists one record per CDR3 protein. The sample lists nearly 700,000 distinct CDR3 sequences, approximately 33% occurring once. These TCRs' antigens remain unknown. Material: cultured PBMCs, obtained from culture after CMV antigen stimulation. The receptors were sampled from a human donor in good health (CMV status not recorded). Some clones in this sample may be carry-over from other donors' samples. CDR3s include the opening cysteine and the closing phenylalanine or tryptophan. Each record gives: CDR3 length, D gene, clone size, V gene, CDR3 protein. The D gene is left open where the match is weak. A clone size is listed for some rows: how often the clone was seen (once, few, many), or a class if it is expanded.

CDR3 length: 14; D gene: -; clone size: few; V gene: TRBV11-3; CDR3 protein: CASSPGRATDTQYF
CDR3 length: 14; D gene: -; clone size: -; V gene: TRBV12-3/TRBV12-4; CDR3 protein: CASSVEGLSYEQYF
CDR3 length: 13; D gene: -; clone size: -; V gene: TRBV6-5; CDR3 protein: CASSYRAKNIQYF
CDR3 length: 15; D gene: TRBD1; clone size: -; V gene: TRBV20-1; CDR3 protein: CSARDRRTGGNEQFF
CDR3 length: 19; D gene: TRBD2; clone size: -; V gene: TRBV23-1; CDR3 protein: CASSQFGFREGSSYNEQFF
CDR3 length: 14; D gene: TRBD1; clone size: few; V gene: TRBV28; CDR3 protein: CASNPGTVQETQYF
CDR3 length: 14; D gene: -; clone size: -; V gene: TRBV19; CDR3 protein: CASSAAGTDYEQYF
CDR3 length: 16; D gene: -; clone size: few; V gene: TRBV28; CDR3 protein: CASSLGVLEQAGGYTF
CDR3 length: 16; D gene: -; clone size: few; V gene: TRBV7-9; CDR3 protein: CASSPPGTHSSYEQYF
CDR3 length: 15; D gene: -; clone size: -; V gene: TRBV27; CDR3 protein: CASSSKGIENSPLHF
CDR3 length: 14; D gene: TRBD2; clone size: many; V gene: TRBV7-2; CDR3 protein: CASSFSLAGNEQYF
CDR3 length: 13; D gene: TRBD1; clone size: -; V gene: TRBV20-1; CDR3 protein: CSADRDGNTEAFF
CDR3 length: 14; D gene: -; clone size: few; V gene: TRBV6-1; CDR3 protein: CASRLGYGGNEQFF
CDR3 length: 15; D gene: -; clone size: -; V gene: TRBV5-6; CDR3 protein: CASSPQGREGETQYF
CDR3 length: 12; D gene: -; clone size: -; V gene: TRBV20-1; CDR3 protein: CSASHLGDTQYF
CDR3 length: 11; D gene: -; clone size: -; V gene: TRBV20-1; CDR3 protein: CSASSGTEAFF
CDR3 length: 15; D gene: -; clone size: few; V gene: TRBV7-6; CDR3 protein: CASSLGEVGGSPLHF
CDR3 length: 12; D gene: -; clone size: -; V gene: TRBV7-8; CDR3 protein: CASSPGSDIQYF
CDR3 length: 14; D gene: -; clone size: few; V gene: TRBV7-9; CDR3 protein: CASSSPDTEETQYF
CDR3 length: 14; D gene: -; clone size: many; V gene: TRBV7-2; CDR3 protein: CASSLGRNSLEQYF
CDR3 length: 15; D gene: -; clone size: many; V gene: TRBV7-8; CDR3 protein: CASSLLGGAFGELFF
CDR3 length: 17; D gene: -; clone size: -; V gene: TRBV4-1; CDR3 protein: CASSQGTPRRGSYEQYF
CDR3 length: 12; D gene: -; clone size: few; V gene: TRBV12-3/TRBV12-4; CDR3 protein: CASSFVGIEQFF
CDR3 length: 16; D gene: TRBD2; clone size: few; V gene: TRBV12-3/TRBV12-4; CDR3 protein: CASSPPGTRAYNEQFF
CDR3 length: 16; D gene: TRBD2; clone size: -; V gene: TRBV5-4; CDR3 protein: CASSFELAGVYNEQFF
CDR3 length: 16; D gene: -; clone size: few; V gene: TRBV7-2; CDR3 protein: CASSRQGGSGANVLTF
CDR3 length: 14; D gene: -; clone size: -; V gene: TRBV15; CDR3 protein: CATSITQGRHGYTF
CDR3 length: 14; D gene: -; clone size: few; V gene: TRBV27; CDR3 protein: CASSSGNTRHEQYF
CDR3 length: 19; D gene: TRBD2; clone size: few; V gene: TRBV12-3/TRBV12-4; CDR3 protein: CASSAIVAGGLFRADTQYF
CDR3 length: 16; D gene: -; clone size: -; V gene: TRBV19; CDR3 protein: CASLKGTPVGNTEAFF
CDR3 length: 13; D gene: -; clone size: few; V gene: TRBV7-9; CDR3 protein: CASNPSGLGEQYF
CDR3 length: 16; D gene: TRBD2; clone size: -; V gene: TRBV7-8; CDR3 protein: CASSLAVSGASYEQYF
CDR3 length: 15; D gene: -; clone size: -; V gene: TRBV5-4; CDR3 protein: CASSLARGSTDTQYF
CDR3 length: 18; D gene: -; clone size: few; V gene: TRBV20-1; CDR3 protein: CSARSPILKGGSNQPQHF
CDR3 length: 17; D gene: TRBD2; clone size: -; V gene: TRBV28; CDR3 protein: CASSFLTSGDGTDTQYF
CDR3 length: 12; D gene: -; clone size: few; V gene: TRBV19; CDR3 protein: CATRRDAGELFF
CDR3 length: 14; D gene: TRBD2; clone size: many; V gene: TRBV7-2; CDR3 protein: CASSPSGRGETQYF
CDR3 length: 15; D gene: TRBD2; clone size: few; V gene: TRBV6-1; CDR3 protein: CASSEGPSGTYEQYF
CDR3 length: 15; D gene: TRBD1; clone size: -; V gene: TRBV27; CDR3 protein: CASTPRGLGADTQYF
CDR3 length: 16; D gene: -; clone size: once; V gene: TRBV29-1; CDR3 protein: CSVEDSSSRSYNEQFF
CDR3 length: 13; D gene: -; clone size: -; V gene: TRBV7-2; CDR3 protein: CASSQYMYTEAFF
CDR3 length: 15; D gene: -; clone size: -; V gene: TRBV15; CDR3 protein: CATSRDTPGAETQYF
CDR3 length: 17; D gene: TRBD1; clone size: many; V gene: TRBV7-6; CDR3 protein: CASRRTGVWSYNSPLHF
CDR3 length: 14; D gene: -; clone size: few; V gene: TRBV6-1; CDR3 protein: CASSEGWQGGGYTF
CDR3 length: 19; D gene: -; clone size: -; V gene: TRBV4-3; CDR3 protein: CASSRAQSGEGYMVDEQFF
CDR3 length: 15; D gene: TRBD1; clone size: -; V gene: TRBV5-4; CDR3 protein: CASSLGPTGGVGYTF
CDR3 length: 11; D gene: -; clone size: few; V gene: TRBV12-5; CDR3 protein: CASGFLDEQFF
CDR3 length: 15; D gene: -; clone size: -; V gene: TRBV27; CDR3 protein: CASSKTTREIVEQFF
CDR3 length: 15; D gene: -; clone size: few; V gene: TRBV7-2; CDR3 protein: CASSYWTGKGDTQYF
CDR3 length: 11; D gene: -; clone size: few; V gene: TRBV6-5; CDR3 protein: CASSRHAEAFF
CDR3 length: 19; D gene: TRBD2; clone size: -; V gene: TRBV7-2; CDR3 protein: CASSYHRAGGLLAKNIQYF
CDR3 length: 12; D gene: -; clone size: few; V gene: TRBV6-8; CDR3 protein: CATSEQTYEQYF
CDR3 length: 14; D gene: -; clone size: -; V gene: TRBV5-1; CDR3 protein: CASSLEGTPYEQYF
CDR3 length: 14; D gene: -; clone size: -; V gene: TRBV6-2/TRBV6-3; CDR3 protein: CASSVPRVNTEAFF
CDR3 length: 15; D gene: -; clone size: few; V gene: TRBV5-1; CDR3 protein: CASSLGATAQETQYF
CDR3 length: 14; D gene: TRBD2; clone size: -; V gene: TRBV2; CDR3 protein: CASRKPLAAETQYF
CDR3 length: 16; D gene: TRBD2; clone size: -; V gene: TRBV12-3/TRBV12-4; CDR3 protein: CASSLARREREETQYF
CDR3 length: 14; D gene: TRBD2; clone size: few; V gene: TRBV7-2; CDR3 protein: CASSLGGGDDTQYF
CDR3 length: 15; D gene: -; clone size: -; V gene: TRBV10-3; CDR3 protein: CAISESGEGYYGYTF
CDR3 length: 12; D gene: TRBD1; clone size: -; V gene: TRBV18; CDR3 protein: CASSPRDRGMFF